These 8 T cell receptor beta chains came from one sample sequenced in a study of shared clonotypes between healthy human individuals. Only in-frame clones appear in the TCRdb table, and some are missing; sequencing was by immunoSEQ multiplex PCR. The sample contains around 1.1 million clones, 77% of which appear only once. Sample: memory CD4+ T cells from PBMCs. The subset here: CD45RA-negative fraction. The receptor set was obtained from a man in his late teens or twenties in good health. Some clones in this sample may be carry-over from other donors' samples.

The rearrangement uses TRBV11-2 and TRBJ2-1; 9 bases line up with TRBD2. The CDR3 runs 16 residues. Germline V gene lookup returns CDR1 SGHAT and CDR2 FQNNGV. J gave up 3 bases and V 5 bases, and 8 bases lay outside the gene matches. The CDR3: CASSRGGAGGYNEQFF. In DNA, the CDR3 is TGTGCCAGCAGCAGGGGGGGAGCGGGAGGCTACAATGAGCAGTTCTTC.

Only one count was recorded for this clone. This chain uses TRBV30 with TRBJ2-7; TRBD2 is a possible D gene (6 bases). CDR3 length: 15 amino acids. From germline, CDR1 is GTSNPN and CDR2 SVGIG (reference sequence). V dropped 0 bases and J dropped 2 bases, with 14 bases sitting between them. For the CDR3, the DNA is TGTGCCTGGAGTGTCCCGGGTAGCGGTACCTACGAGCAGTACTTC. Its protein is CAWSVPGSGTYEQYF.

This rearrangement joins TRBV4-1 to TRBJ2-3; the match to TRBD1 covers 10 bases. Trimming removed 4 bases from V and 1 base from J; junction bases left unmatched: 5. The germline gives CDR1 MGHRA, CDR2 YSYEKL. The CDR3 contains 16 residues. The CDR3 is CASSRGTGARTDTQYF. In nucleotides, the CDR3 is TGCGCCAGCAGCCGGGGGACAGGGGCCCGCACAGATACGCAGTATTTT.

Remarks on this clone: Different DNA sequences within this sample yield the same CDR3. The chain employs TRBV4-3 and TRBJ2-2; 8 nucleotides match TRBD1. This CDR3 has 14 residues. Germline V lookup: CDR1 LGHNA, CDR2 YSLEER. Trimming took 1 base from V and 5 from J; bases not matched to a gene: 0. The CDR3 nucleotides are TGCGCCAGCAGCCAAGGGACAGGGACCGGGGAGCTGTTTTTT. As protein: CASSQGTGTGELFF.

This clone was observed at least ten times. The J gene is TRBJ2-3, the V gene TRBV29-1; 10 nucleotides match TRBD1. Looked up from germline, CDR1 is SQVTM and CDR2 is ANQGSEA. The CDR3 loop spans 15 amino acids. V dropped 4 bases and J dropped 1; count of bases not matched to a gene: 5. The CDR3 DNA reads TGCAGCGTTGGCGGGGGGACAGGGGGCACAGATACGCAGTATTTT. Residues: CSVGGGTGGTDTQYF.

This chain's CDR3 is CASRPPAGSSGNTIYF. The DNA for the CDR3 is TGTGCCAGCAGACCGCCGGCAGGCTCCTCTGGAAACACCATATATTTT. The chain joins TRBV2 to TRBJ1-3; D gene unclear. CDR1 and CDR2 from the germline V gene are SNHLY and FYNNEI. The V end lost 6 bases, the J end lost 0 bases, and 15 bases lay between the germline ends. The CDR3 runs to 16 residues.

The sample holds a few counts of this clone. Mismatch with germline at one junction end may stem from a read error. The chain combines TRBV28 with TRBJ2-7; possibly TRBD1 for D (5 bases). There are 12 residues in the CDR3. Germline CDR1 MDHEN, CDR2 SYDVKM. The CDR3 DNA reads TGTGCCAGCAGTTTCGCCCACACATCGGACATTTTC. Residues: CASSFAHTSDIF.

V is TRBV28 and J is TRBJ2-5; 9 bases map to TRBD2. The CDR3 is 16 residues long. The germline CDR1 and CDR2 sequences are MDHEN and SYDVKM. Trimming took 6 bases from V and 5 from J; bases not matched to a gene: 13. CDR3 in amino acids: CASSSPGSGRRETQYF. The CDR3 nucleotides are TGTGCCAGCAGCTCTCCGGGTAGCGGGAGAAGGGAGACCCAGTACTTC.